What follows are 25 T cell receptor beta chains derived from one specimen sequenced in a study of blood T cell repertoires in COVID-19. Profiling relied on immunoSEQ multiplex PCR, and the TCRdb table lists in-frame clones only, not all of them. The table shows about 210,000 clones, with approximately 75% occurring only once. The specimen was PBMCs or T cells enriched from blood (not recorded which). These receptors were taken from a man aged 35 to 55 who had recovered from COVID-19.

The chain recombines TRBV7-2 with TRBJ1-3, with TRBD1 matching over 7 bases. CDR1 and CDR2 from the germline V gene are SGHTA and FQGNSA. V lost 4 bases to trimming and J lost 2 bases; unmatched junction nucleotides: 5. This CDR3 is 15 amino acids long. CDR3 sequence reads: CASSYRQGAGNTIYF. The DNA of the CDR3 is TGTGCCAGCAGCTATCGACAGGGTGCTGGAAACACCATATATTTT.

The chain couples TRBV2 to TRBJ2-3; D gene uncertain. V lost 4 bases and J lost 8, with 10 bases in between. The CDR3 totals 12 residues. Germline CDR1 and CDR2: SNHLY and FYNNEI. In DNA form, the CDR3 reads TGTGCCAGCAGTGTTGCGCTTGGTACGCAGTATTTT. This gives the protein CASSVALGTQYF.

The chain joins TRBV5-1 to TRBJ2-1, with 7 bases that match TRBD1. The CDR3 consists of 15 residues. J gave up 5 bases and V 4 bases, and 9 bases lay outside the gene matches. Germline V gene sequence: CDR1 SGHRS, CDR2 YFSETQ. CDR3 region: CASSPSPTGDNEQFF. The DNA of the CDR3 is TGCGCCAGCAGCCCCTCACCAACAGGGGACAATGAGCAGTTCTTC.

The chain employs TRBV6-5 and TRBJ1-1; 8 bases line up with TRBD1. The CDR3 is 15 residues long. Looked up from germline, CDR1 is MNHEY and CDR2 is SVGAGI. J gave up 3 bases and V 5 bases, and 8 bases lay outside the gene matches. The CDR3 protein is CASSPMTGAHTEAFF. CDR3 sequence (DNA): TGTGCCAGCAGTCCTATGACAGGGGCCCACACTGAAGCTTTCTTT.

The V and J genes are TRBV27 and TRBJ2-2; 7 positions match TRBD2. This CDR3 comprises 15 residues. J lost 2 bases, V lost 6 bases, and 6 bases had no gene match. Looked up from germline, CDR1 is MNHEY and CDR2 is SMNVEV (reference sequence). The DNA for the CDR3 is TGTGCCAGCAGGCGGGGGTCGGGCAACACCGGGGAGCTGTTTTTT. This sequence encodes CASRRGSGNTGELFF.

The chain combines TRBV5-4 with TRBJ1-2; 7 bases match TRBD1. The CDR3 is made up of 13 amino acids. Germline V gene sequence: CDR1 SGHNT, CDR2 YYREEE (reference sequence). After removal of 3 bases from V and 7 bases from J, the junction contained 6 bases not matched to a gene. CDR3 loop: CASSSQGGVGYTF. The CDR3 DNA sequence: TGTGCCAGCAGCTCTCAGGGGGGAGTTGGCTACACCTTC.

The chain carries TRBV18 and TRBJ1-1, with TRBD1 matching over 10 bases. CDR1 and CDR2 from the germline V gene are KGHSH and LQKENI. This CDR3 spans 18 amino acids. J lost 2 bases, V lost 3 bases, and 12 bases had no gene match. Here the CDR3 DNA reads TGTGCCAGCTCACCCCTTTACCAGACAGGGGGCTTTAACACTGAAGCTTTCTTT. Translating gives CASSPLYQTGGFNTEAFF.

The chain carries TRBV1 and TRBJ1-2; the D call TRBD1 from the table was never checked on the DNA. TRBV1 represents a pseudogene. CDR3 length: 13 amino acids. The CDR3: CTSSPDSGYGYTF. For the CDR3, the DNA is TGCACCAGCAGCCCGGACAGCGGCTATGGCTACACCTTC.

This clone was observed a handful of times. Here the CDR3 reads CAWIHRYANLGAFF. The CDR3 DNA is TGTGCCTGGATCCACAGGTATGCCAATCTGGGGGCTTTCTTT. This rearrangement joins TRBV30 to TRBJ1-1; possible D gene TRBD1, 5 bases. V was clipped by 4 bases and J by 11 bases, with 23 bases between them. There are 14 residues in the CDR3. Germline CDR1 GTSNPN, CDR2 SVGIG (reference sequence).

The rearrangement links TRBV5-5 to TRBJ1-2; D not resolved. CDR1 is SGHKS and CDR2 is YYEKEE in the germline V gene (reference sequence). This CDR3 comprises 12 residues. V gave up 3 bases and J gave up 4 bases, with 7 bases separating them. The CDR3 sequence is CASSSSTYGYTF. The CDR3 DNA sequence: TGTGCCAGCAGCTCCTCTACCTATGGCTACACCTTC.

The gene calls are TRBV30 and TRBJ2-5; D unclear. Trimming took off 0 bases at V and 7 bases at J, with 9 bases between the two ends. The CDR3 sequence is 12 residues long. Germline CDR1 reads GTSNPN; CDR2 reads SVGIG (reference sequence). CDR3 bases: TGTGCCTGGAGTGTACCGGGTGGGACCCAGTACTTC. As protein: CAWSVPGGTQYF. Full variable domain (missing parts from reference TRBV30 and TRBJ2-5): SQTIHQWPATLVQPVGSPLSLECTVEGTSNPNLYWYRQAAGRGLQLLFYSVGIGQISSEVPQNLSASRPQDRQFILSSKKLLLSDSGFYLCAWSVPGGTQYFGPGTRLLVL.

J is TRBJ2-1 and V is TRBV18, with TRBD2 matching 8 bases. V dropped 3 bases and J dropped 6; count of bases not matched to a gene: 10. CDR1 and CDR2 (germline): KGHSH, LQKENI. The CDR3 spans 16 residues. The CDR3 region is CASSPPSGRSGNEQFF. DNA of the CDR3: TGTGCCAGCTCACCGCCAAGCGGGAGATCGGGCAATGAGCAGTTCTTC.

This sequence joins TRBV3-1 (or the pseudogene TRBV3-2) and TRBJ1-5; 10 bases are shared with TRBD1. The length of the CDR3 is 18 residues. V lost 0 bases, J lost 2 bases, and 7 bases stayed unmatched. Per the germline V gene, CDR1 is LGHDT and CDR2 is YNNKEL (reference sequence). CDR3 nucleotides: TGTGCCAGCAGCCAAGAAGGGTCCGGGACAGGGGGCAATCAGCCCCAGCATTTT. As protein: CASSQEGSGTGGNQPQHF.

CDR3 region: CASSARGQGYNEQFF. In nucleotides, the CDR3 is TGTGCCAGCAGTGCGAGGGGACAGGGCTACAATGAGCAGTTCTTC. The chain joins TRBV2 to TRBJ2-1, with 9 bases identical to TRBD1. Germline CDR1 reads SNHLY; CDR2 reads FYNNEI. This CDR3 has 15 residues. V shed 4 bases, J shed 3 bases, and the junction held 4 bases outside the gene matches.

V gene TRBV20-1 combines with J gene TRBJ1-1; D is undetermined. This CDR3 contains 11 residues. Germline loops: CDR1 DFQATT, CDR2 SNEGSKA (reference sequence). V was clipped by 2 bases and J by 5 bases, with 6 bases between them. CDR3 loop: CSARLDTEAFF. DNA of the CDR3: TGCAGTGCTAGATTAGATACTGAAGCTTTCTTT.

The chain has TRBV30 and TRBJ1-1, with D possibly matching TRBD1 (5 bases). The CDR3 is 13 residues long. The germline CDR1 and CDR2 sequences are GTSNPN and SVGIG (reference sequence). Trimming removed 0 bases from V and 1 base from J, with 6 bases in between. The CDR3 DNA follows: TGTGCCTGGAGTGTACAGGAGAACACTGAAGCTTTCTTT. It yields the protein CAWSVQENTEAFF.

This clone was detected ten times or more. The chain uses TRBV2 and TRBJ2-5, with 7 bases that match TRBD1. Per the germline V gene, CDR1 is SNHLY and CDR2 is FYNNEI. V trimming: 6 bases; J trimming: 4 bases; junction bases outside the gene matches: 5. The CDR3 loop spans 13 amino acids. CDR3 residues: CASSRDSGETQYF. The CDR3 coding sequence is TGTGCCAGCAGCAGGGACAGTGGAGAGACCCAGTACTTC.

The gene calls are TRBV29-1 and TRBJ1-1, with TRBD1 as a possible D gene (6 bases). Trimming stripped 4 bases from V and 1 base from J, with 13 bases between. The CDR3 is 14 amino acids. Germline CDR1 SQVTM, CDR2 ANQGSEA. The CDR3 protein is CSVVAVQGNTEAFF. The CDR3 DNA follows: TGCAGCGTTGTGGCTGTACAGGGGAACACTGAAGCTTTCTTT.

This clone was observed a few times. J is TRBJ2-7 and V is TRBV29-1; 7 nucleotides agree with TRBD1. V lost 5 bases and J lost 3; bases outside the gene matches: 4. The germline V gene encodes CDR1 SQVTM and CDR2 ANQGSEA. This CDR3 is 12 amino acids long. The CDR3 loop is CSVTGQRYEQYF. DNA of the CDR3: TGCAGCGTTACGGGACAGCGCTACGAGCAGTACTTC.

The rearrangement links TRBV19 to TRBJ2-1; 10 bases match TRBD2. V shed 8 bases and J 8 bases; nucleotides not matched to a gene: 9. Germline values: CDR1 LNHDA, CDR2 SQIVND (reference sequence). The CDR3 is 14 residues long. The CDR3 reads CASGNSGRFHEQFF. Here the CDR3 DNA reads TGTGCCAGTGGTAATAGCGGGAGGTTCCATGAGCAGTTCTTC.

The chain is built from TRBV19 and TRBJ1-1; 7 bases are a match to TRBD1. The CDR3 length is 13 residues. Germline V gene sequence: CDR1 LNHDA, CDR2 SQIVND (reference sequence). Trimming cost V 3 bases and J 8 bases; bases outside gene matches: 6. In nucleotides, the CDR3 is TGTGCCAGTAGTATTATCGGGACAGACGAAGCTTTCTTT. It specifies CASSIIGTDEAFF. The whole variable domain, remainder taken from reference TRBV19 and TRBJ1-1, is DGGITQSPKYLFRKEGQNVTLSCEQNLNHDAMYWYRQDPGQGLRLIYYSQIVNDFQKGDIAEGYSVSREKKESFPLTVTSAQKNPTAFYLCASSIIGTDEAFFGQGTRLTVV.

V is TRBV6-1 and J is TRBJ1-1, with 10 positions matching TRBD1. The germline V gene has CDR1 MNHNS and CDR2 SASEGT. The CDR3 runs to 16 residues. Trimming removed 3 bases from V and 3 bases from J; junction bases left unmatched: 7. The CDR3, as DNA: TGTGCCAGCAGTGACAAGACAGGGGGCGGTCACACTGAAGCTTTCTTT. The encoded protein is CASSDKTGGGHTEAFF.

This rearrangement joins TRBV7-6 to TRBJ2-2; D is ambiguous. The germline V gene has CDR1 SGHVS and CDR2 FNYEAQ. Between the trimmed V and J ends, which lost 5 bases and 6 bases, there was a span of 10 bases. The CDR3 spans 13 residues. DNA for the CDR3: TGTGCCAGCAGCACCCGGTTTTCCGGGGAGCTGTTTTTT. It specifies CASSTRFSGELFF.

A single count supports this clone. The CDR3 here is CASSVTGAKTDTQYF. CDR3 bases: TGTGCCAGCAGTGTGACGGGAGCTAAAACAGATACGCAGTATTTT. The chain uses TRBV2 and TRBJ2-3; D may be TRBD2 (6 bases). Looked up from germline, CDR1 is SNHLY and CDR2 is FYNNEI. CDR3 size: 15 residues. Trimming shortened V by 4 bases and J by 3 bases, and 14 bases separated the two germline ends.

V is TRBV12-3 or TRBV12-4 and J is TRBJ2-7, with 8 bases identical to TRBD1. Trimming at V came to 2 bases and at J to 7 bases, leaving 4 bases not matched to a gene. This CDR3 is built from 13 residues. The CDR3 nucleotides read TGTGCCAGCAGTTTACAGGGGGCTGGAGAGCAGTACTTC. This sequence encodes CASSLQGAGEQYF.